The clone carrying this T cell receptor beta chain was counted once. Trimming cost V 7 bases and J 5 bases, with 14 bases left between them. This CDR3 is built from 13 residues. Germline V lookup: CDR1 MNHNY, CDR2 SVGAGI (reference sequence). The sample belongs to a study of T cell changes during pregnancy in multiple sclerosis. Clones were sequenced by immunoSEQ multiplex PCR, and TCRdb holds only the in-frame ones, with some missing. The sample yields tens of thousands of clones, more than 75% seen once. The receptor's source is a female donor with multiple sclerosis, enrolled in a pregnancy study. The specimen comprised peripheral blood, sampled in the second trimester of pregnancy. V usage is TRBV6-6 and J usage is TRBJ1-1; no definite D call. The CDR3 DNA sequence: TGTGCCAGCACTGCCAAGACGGGGACTGAAGCTTTCTTT. This sequence encodes CASTAKTGTEAFF.